Listed below are T cell receptor beta chains from one sample, sequenced in a study of T-cell memory formation after mild COVID-19. TCRdb processed the 5' RACE reads anew with MiXCR; each CDR3 protein has one entry. The sample contains around 440,000 distinct CDR3 sequences, about 18% of which appear only once. The sample consisted of PBMCs or a T cell subset sorted from them (not recorded which). The receptor set was obtained from an adult woman who had mild COVID-19 (a few samples of this study predate the infection). Cell type and time point are not known. Both conserved end residues are part of each CDR3. Each record gives: clone size, V gene, J gene, D gene, CDR3 DNA, CDR3 protein. The D gene is left open where the match is weak. Some rows have no size entry. The others give once, few or many, or a class for an expanded clone.

many	TRBV12-3/TRBV12-4	TRBJ2-5	TRBD2	TGTGCCAGCAGAGCTCCTAGCGGGGAGACCCAGTACTTC	CASRAPSGETQYF
few	TRBV11-2	TRBJ2-3	TRBD2	TGTGCCAGCAGCTTAGGACTAGCGGAACGCACAGATACGCAGTATTTT	CASSLGLAERTDTQYF
-	TRBV15	TRBJ2-4	TRBD2	TGTGCCACCAGCAGCGATGAACAGCGGGGGGGAAACATTCAGTACTTC	CATSSDEQRGGNIQYF
-	TRBV29-1	TRBJ1-5	-	TGCAGCGTGGGAGACGGGGGCAATCAGCCCCAGCATTTT	CSVGDGGNQPQHF
few	TRBV5-4	TRBJ2-7	TRBD1	TGTGCCAGCAGCATTGGACAGGGTTTCTACGAGCAGTACTTC	CASSIGQGFYEQYF
-	TRBV30	TRBJ2-7	TRBD2	TGTGCCTGGAGTGAAATAGCGGGAGTAACCGAGCAGTACTTC	CAWSEIAGVTEQYF
many	TRBV20-1	TRBJ2-3	-	TGCAGTGCTAGGGAACAGGGGACTCGCACAGATACGCAGTATTTT	CSAREQGTRTDTQYF
-	TRBV27	TRBJ2-3	-	TGTGCCAGCAGTTCCCGACTTCGGGCGGCCCCCGATACGCAGTATTTT	CASSSRLRAAPDTQYF
few	TRBV20-1	TRBJ2-1	TRBD2	TGCAGTGCTAGGGACAATAGCGGGGGGACCTACAATGAGCAGTTCTTC	CSARDNSGGTYNEQFF
few	TRBV27	TRBJ2-4	TRBD2	TGTGCCAGCAGTGTCACTAGCGGGGGCGGGAACATTCAGTACTTC	CASSVTSGGGNIQYF
-	TRBV24-1	TRBJ2-1	TRBD2	TGTGCCACCAGTGATTTTAGCGGGATGGGTGGTAGGGGTGAGCAGTTCTTC	CATSDFSGMGGRGEQFF
few	TRBV7-9	TRBJ2-7	TRBD2	TGTGCCAGCAGCCCGAGGACTAGCGGGACCAACTTCTACGAGCAGTACTTC	CASSPRTSGTNFYEQYF
few	TRBV19	TRBJ1-1	-	TGTGCCAGTAGTACTTTATTGCGGTCGAACACTGAAGCTTTCTTT	CASSTLLRSNTEAFF
-	TRBV4-2	TRBJ2-1	TRBD2	TGTGCCAGCAGCCAAGATGACAGGGGACTAGCGGGGGGGAATGAGCAGTTCTTC	CASSQDDRGLAGGNEQFF
-	TRBV7-2	TRBJ2-2	-	TGTGCCAGCAGGCCAGGGAGTGCCCTGGTCACCGGGGAGCTGTTTTTT	CASRPGSALVTGELFF
many	TRBV7-9	TRBJ1-6	TRBD1	TGTGCCAGCAGCTTAGATACCGGGACAGGGGGATCACCCCTCCACTTT	CASSLDTGTGGSPLHF
-	TRBV20-1	TRBJ2-1	-	TGCAGTGCTAGAGGGAAGTCGGGCAGGGACTACAATGAGCAGTTCTTC	CSARGKSGRDYNEQFF
many	TRBV29-1	TRBJ2-7	TRBD2	TGCAGCGTGGTTGGAGCGGGGGGCTCCTACGAGCAGTACTTC	CSVVGAGGSYEQYF
-	TRBV29-1	TRBJ2-7	-	TGCAGCGTTGAACCGTCGGGGGCCGAGCAGTACTTC	CSVEPSGAEQYF
many	TRBV4-1	TRBJ2-7	TRBD2	TGCGCCAGCAGCCAAGTTGGCGGGAGCTCCTACGAGCAGTACTTC	CASSQVGGSSYEQYF
-	TRBV4-2	TRBJ2-1	TRBD2	TGTGCCAGCAGCCTTAAATGGACTAGCGGGAGTAATGAGCAGTTCTTC	CASSLKWTSGSNEQFF
-	TRBV6-5	TRBJ1-2	TRBD1	TGTGCCAGCAGTTCGCAAGCTGGGACAGGGGAGTACGGCTACACCTTC	CASSSQAGTGEYGYTF
few	TRBV5-1	TRBJ2-7	-	TGCGCCAGCAGCTTGGCCGCGACTAACGAGCAGTACTTC	CASSLAATNEQYF